A single sample is the source of the 18 T cell receptor beta chains below, sequenced in a study of type 1 and type 2 diabetes patients. Amplification started from genomic DNA. Amplification of the beta chain CDR3 used 30 forward and 13 reverse multiplex primers. From the multiplex PCR reads, TCRdb called clonotypes with MiXCR, one entry per CDR3 protein. Here the sample spans approximately 260,000 distinct CDR3 sequences, more than 45% being singletons. Source material: peripheral blood mononuclear cells (PBMCs). These receptors all come from a man between 18 and 29 years old with type 2 diabetes.

In the case of this clonotype: A much larger clone lies a single base off, so this may be a read error. The rearrangement joins TRBV19 to TRBJ2-7; D is ambiguous. The CDR3 extends over 14 amino acids. Germline CDR1 reads LNHDA; CDR2 reads SQIVND (reference sequence). CDR3 DNA sequence: TGTGCCAGTAGTATAAGTGGCAGCTCCTACGAGCATTACTTC. It specifies CASSISGSSYEHYF.

This clonotype was recorded many times. The CDR3 DNA follows: TGTGCCAGCAGCAGGACAGGGGGAGGCAATGAGCAGTTCTTC. Encoded protein: CASSRTGGGNEQFF. V gene TRBV7-2 combines with J gene TRBJ2-1; 10 bases agree with TRBD1. In germline, CDR1 is SGHTA, CDR2 FQGNSA. J was trimmed by 6 bases and V by 5 bases; bases with no gene match: 4. This CDR3 contains 14 residues.

This clonotype was picked up a small number of times. The V call is TRBV25-1, the J call TRBJ2-1; D is undetermined. Germline V gene lookup returns CDR1 MGHDK and CDR2 SYGVNS. Trimming cost V 5 bases and J 8 bases, with 19 bases left between them. This CDR3 region has 15 residues. CDR3 amino acids: CASSNPAPDADEQFF. The CDR3 DNA sequence: TGTGCCAGCAGTAATCCGGCCCCTGACGCCGATGAGCAGTTCTTC.

This rearrangement joins TRBV20-1 to TRBJ2-1, with D perhaps matching TRBD2 (6 bases). Trimming removed 6 bases at V and 8 bases at J, with 14 bases between. The CDR3 has 12 residues. The germline V gene has CDR1 DFQATT and CDR2 SNEGSKA (reference sequence). In DNA form, the CDR3 reads TGCAGTGCCCGGGCTAGCGAGCATGAGCAGTTCTTC. It specifies CSARASEHEQFF.

The chain recombines TRBV7-9 with TRBJ2-7; D is uncertain. With 2 bases removed from V and 4 bases from J, the gap between germline ends came to 6 bases. There are 12 residues in the CDR3. Germline CDR1 reads SEHNR; CDR2 reads FQNEAQ (reference sequence). DNA of the CDR3: TGTGCCAGCAGCTTAATGCAGTACGAGCAGTACTTC. Protein product: CASSLMQYEQYF.

Worth noting for this clonotype: A single base separates this from a much larger clone, so it may be a read error. The genes are TRBV7-3 and TRBJ1-1; D unclear. CDR3 size: 14 residues. Germline values: CDR1 SGHTA, CDR2 FQGTGA. CDR3 nucleotide sequence: TGTGCCAGCAGCTTAACCTACATGAACACTGAAACTTTCTTT. Protein: CASSLTYMNTETFF.

This sequence joins TRBV28 and TRBJ1-6; D possibly corresponds to TRBD1 (5 bases). The V gene lost 2 bases and the J gene lost 8 bases, with 10 bases spanning the gap. This CDR3 comprises 14 residues. CDR1 is MDHEN and CDR2 is SYDVKM in the germline V gene. In nucleotides, the CDR3 is TGTGCCAGCAGTTTAGCCGGGGGGGATTCACCCCTCCACTTT. Protein sequence: CASSLAGGDSPLHF. The full variable domain, with the rest looked up from reference TRBV28 and TRBJ1-6, is DVKVTQSSRYLVKRTGEKVFLECVQDMDHENMFWYRQDPGLGLRLIYFSYDVKMKEKGDIPEGYSVSREKKERFSLILESASTNQTSMYLCASSLAGGDSPLHFGNGTRLTVT.

The chain joins TRBV27 to TRBJ1-2; 8 nucleotides match TRBD1. V trimming: 6 bases; J trimming: 4 bases; junction bases outside the gene matches: 10. The CDR3 sequence is 15 residues long. Germline assignment: CDR1 MNHEY and CDR2 SMNVEV (reference sequence). The CDR3 DNA is TGTGCCAGCAGCCCACCCCCCGGACAGGGCTATGGCTACACCTTC. Encoded protein: CASSPPPGQGYGYTF.

The V call is TRBV7-2, the J call TRBJ2-7; D gene unclear. The V and J ends lost 6 bases and 1 base respectively, with 13 bases between them. This CDR3 has 14 residues. Germline values: CDR1 SGHTA, CDR2 FQGNSA. Here the CDR3 DNA reads TGTGCCAGCAGTGAACGAGCAATGTCCTACGAGCAGTACTTC. Its translation is CASSERAMSYEQYF.

V and J are TRBV2 and TRBJ1-1, with TRBD1 matching over 7 bases. The germline V gene has CDR1 SNHLY and CDR2 FYNNEI. V lost 6 bases, J lost 1 base, and 5 bases stayed unmatched. This CDR3 has 14 residues. The CDR3 DNA reads as TGTGCCAGCAGGGCGGACAGGACGAACACTGAAGCTTTCTTT. Amino acids: CASRADRTNTEAFF.

The chain uses TRBV30 and TRBJ2-5; possibly TRBD1 for D (6 bases). Trimming removed 8 bases at V and 1 base at J, with 26 bases between. CDR1 is GTSNPN and CDR2 is SVGIG in the germline V gene (reference sequence). The CDR3 runs 17 residues. DNA for the CDR3: TGTGCCAGTAGTGAATCCGGGACAATGACATTCCAAGAGACCCAGTACTTC. Its translation: CASSESGTMTFQETQYF.

V gene TRBV30 combines with J gene TRBJ2-3; TRBD2 might be the D (7 bases). The CDR3 contains 15 residues. Looked up from germline, CDR1 is GTSNPN and CDR2 is SVGIG (reference sequence). V lost 0 bases to trimming and J lost 2 bases, with 12 bases between them. Here the CDR3 DNA reads TGTGCCTGGAGTGTGGGGGGGGGCATCACAGATACGCAGTATTTT. It codes for CAWSVGGGITDTQYF.

Comment on this clonotype: A read error may be the cause here, since a much bigger clone is one base away. The rearrangement uses TRBV15 and TRBJ2-7; D might be TRBD1 (5 bases). The CDR3 spans 13 residues. The germline CDR1 and CDR2 sequences are LNHNV and YYDKDF (reference sequence). The CDR3 region is CAASSATGNEQYF. In DNA form, the CDR3 reads TGTGCCGCCAGCAGTGCTACAGGTAACGAGCAGTACTTC.

This rearrangement joins TRBV19 to TRBJ2-7, with TRBD1 as a possible D gene (5 bases). CDR1 and CDR2 (germline): LNHDA, SQIVND (reference sequence). V was pared by 7 bases and J by 0 bases, with 10 bases between. This CDR3 has 13 amino acids. In DNA, the CDR3 is TGTGCCAGTACAGGGTCCCCCTCCTACGAGCAGTACTTC. Protein sequence: CASTGSPSYEQYF.

In its sample, this clonotype was seen once. The CDR3 is CASWDSFYGYTF. DNA for the CDR3: TGTGCCAGTTGGGACAGTTTCTATGGCTACACCTTC. The rearrangement links TRBV19 to TRBJ1-2; 7 positions match TRBD1. Germline V CDR1 and CDR2: LNHDA, SQIVND (reference sequence). The CDR3 spans 12 residues. V lost 8 bases and J lost 4; bases outside the gene matches: 4.

V usage is TRBV20-1 and J usage is TRBJ2-7; TRBD1 matches at 7 bases. CDR3 length equals 15 residues. V shed 2 bases and J 5 bases; nucleotides not matched to a gene: 12. The germline V gene has CDR1 DFQATT and CDR2 SNEGSKA (reference sequence). The CDR3 DNA reads as TGCAGTGCTAGATATTACCCGACAGGGAATGACGAGCAGTACTTC. It translates to CSARYYPTGNDEQYF.

The chain recombines TRBV27 with TRBJ2-3; the D gene is possibly TRBD2 (6 bases). The germline V gene encodes CDR1 MNHEY and CDR2 SMNVEV (reference sequence). The V end lost 10 bases, the J end lost 2 bases, and 10 bases lay between the germline ends. The CDR3 runs to 12 residues. This chain's CDR3 is CATGEVTDTQYF. The CDR3 region has the DNA TGTGCCACGGGAGAGGTCACAGATACGCAGTATTTT.

This chain connects TRBV7-8 to TRBJ1-3; 7 bases align to TRBD1. The V gene's germline CDR1 is SGHVS and CDR2 FQNEAQ. The CDR3 contains 16 residues. The V and J ends lost 5 bases and 4 bases, in that order; junction bases with no gene match: 11. The DNA of the CDR3 is TGTGCCAGCAGCCCGGGGACAGTCCACACGGGAAACACCATATATTTT. Encoded protein: CASSPGTVHTGNTIYF.